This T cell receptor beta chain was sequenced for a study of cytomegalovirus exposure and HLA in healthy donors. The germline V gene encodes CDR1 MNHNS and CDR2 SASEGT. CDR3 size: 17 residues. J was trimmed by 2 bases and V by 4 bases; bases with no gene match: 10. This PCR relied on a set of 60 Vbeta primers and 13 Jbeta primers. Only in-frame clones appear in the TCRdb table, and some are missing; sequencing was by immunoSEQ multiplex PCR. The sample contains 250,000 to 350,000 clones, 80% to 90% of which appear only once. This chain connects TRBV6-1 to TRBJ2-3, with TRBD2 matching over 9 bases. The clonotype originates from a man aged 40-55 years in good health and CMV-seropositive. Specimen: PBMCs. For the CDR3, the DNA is TGTGCCAGCAGTGGCCCGACGCCTAGCGGGAACACAGATACGCAGTATTTT. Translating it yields CASSGPTPSGNTDTQYF.